The next 27 T cell receptor beta chains were all read from a single sample in a study of shared clonotypes between healthy human individuals. The naive CD8 fraction comprised CD45RO-negative cells positively selected for CCR7 and excluded terminally differentiated effector memory CD45RA+ cells. Sequencing used immunoSEQ multiplex PCR; TCRdb keeps in-frame clones, though not all of them. The repertoire consists of approximately 2,000,000 clones, with around 93% occurring once and the leading ten covering over 1.5%. The specimen sequenced was naive CD8+ T cells from PBMCs. The receptors derive from a man younger than 35 in good health. Some clones in this sample may be carry-over from other donors' samples.

This rearrangement joins TRBV11-2 to TRBJ2-7; D possibly corresponds to TRBD1 (6 bases). V shed 3 bases and J shed 0 bases, with 9 bases lying between them. The germline V gene encodes CDR1 SGHAT and CDR2 FQNNGV. The CDR3 loop spans 14 amino acids. Written as DNA, the CDR3 is TGTGCCAGCAGCTTTTCAGGGGACTCCTACGAGCAGTACTTC. Amino acids: CASSFSGDSYEQYF.

The chain joins TRBV6-6 to TRBJ2-7; TRBD1 matches at 7 bases. Germline lookup yields CDR1 MNHNY and CDR2 SVGAGI (reference sequence). With 0 bases clipped from V and 0 bases from J, the junction kept 5 bases outside the gene matches. This CDR3 contains 16 residues. CDR3 sequence (DNA): TGTGCCAGCAGTTACTCGAGACAGGGAGACTCCTACGAGCAGTACTTC. It encodes CASSYSRQGDSYEQYF.

This clone has a single count. J is TRBJ2-7 and V is TRBV6-5; TRBD2 might be the D (5 bases). The V end lost 4 bases, the J end lost 0 bases, and 10 bases lay between the germline ends. CDR3 length: 14 residues. Germline CDR1 and CDR2: MNHEY and SVGAGI. CDR3 in amino acids: CASSFGESSYEQYF. CDR3 nucleotides: TGTGCCAGCAGTTTCGGGGAGAGCTCCTACGAGCAGTACTTC.

The CDR3 sequence is CASRNLRTGLDIYEQYF. CDR3 bases: TGTGCCAGCCGCAACCTTAGGACTGGGTTGGATATCTACGAGCAGTACTTC. This chain connects TRBV21-1 to TRBJ2-7; the listed D gene, TRBD2, was not tested against the DNA. TRBV21-1 represents a pseudogene. CDR3 length: 17 amino acids.

V gene TRBV11-2 combines with J gene TRBJ1-3; D unclear. Germline V CDR1 and CDR2: SGHAT, FQNNGV. Deletions cut 2 bases from V and 0 bases from J, with 8 bases between. This CDR3 is 15 amino acids long. The CDR3 is CASSLRGASGNTIYF. CDR3 DNA: TGTGCCAGCAGCTTAAGAGGCGCCTCTGGAAACACCATATATTTT.

V gene TRBV19 combines with J gene TRBJ1-3, with 8 nucleotides matching TRBD1. Looked up from germline, CDR1 is LNHDA and CDR2 is SQIVND (reference sequence). The CDR3 length is 17 residues. V lost 3 bases to trimming and J lost 3 bases; unmatched junction nucleotides: 10. The CDR3 spells CASSIGTGDASGNTIYF. The CDR3 coding sequence is TGTGCCAGTAGTATCGGGACAGGAGATGCTAGTGGAAACACCATATATTTT. The full variable domain, with the rest looked up from reference TRBV19 and TRBJ1-3, is DGGITQSPKYLFRKEGQNVTLSCEQNLNHDAMYWYRQDPGQGLRLIYYSQIVNDFQKGDIAEGYSVSREKKESFPLTVTSAQKNPTAFYLCASSIGTGDASGNTIYFGEGSWLTVV.

The chain employs TRBV28 and TRBJ1-5, with D unclear. The CDR3 runs 16 residues. Deletions cut 2 bases from V and 0 bases from J, with 11 bases between. From germline, CDR1 is MDHEN and CDR2 SYDVKM. The CDR3 nucleotides read TGTGCCAGCAGTTTAACCCAAGTATCTAGCAATCAGCCCCAGCATTTT. It is translated as CASSLTQVSSNQPQHF.

V usage is TRBV29-1 and J usage is TRBJ2-1; 7 positions match TRBD1. The CDR3 loop spans 16 amino acids. Germline values: CDR1 SQVTM, CDR2 ANQGSEA. The trim removed 0 bases at V and 3 bases at J, leaving 8 bases unmatched. CDR3 DNA: TGCAGCGTTGAAGAGACACAGGGGACGGGCTACAATGAGCAGTTCTTC. It translates to CSVEETQGTGYNEQFF.

The CDR3 protein is CASSAERNTDTQYF. DNA for the CDR3: TGCGCCAGCAGTGCAGAGCGGAACACAGATACGCAGTATTTT. The V and J genes are TRBV10-1 and TRBJ2-3; perhaps TRBD2 as D (5 bases). V was shortened by 4 bases and J by 2 bases, with 10 bases between the two germline ends. Germline V gene lookup returns CDR1 WNHNN and CDR2 SYGVQD (reference sequence). This CDR3 has 14 residues.

The chain employs TRBV7-2 and TRBJ1-5; the D gene is possibly TRBD1 (5 bases). CDR3 length equals 14 residues. In germline, CDR1 is SGHTA, CDR2 FQGNSA. The ends were cut back, 5 bases at V and 3 bases at J, with 11 bases in the middle. Written as DNA, the CDR3 is TGTGCCAGCAGCCTAGGGGCCCTCAATCAGCCCCAGCATTTT. Its translation is CASSLGALNQPQHF.

This chain links TRBV7-9 with TRBJ2-2; 9 positions agree with TRBD2. Per germline, CDR1 SEHNR and CDR2 FQNEAQ (reference sequence). V trimming: 7 bases; J trimming: 7 bases; junction bases outside the gene matches: 10. The CDR3 loop spans 15 amino acids. The CDR3 sequence: CASTPPAGGNGELFF. The CDR3 region has the DNA TGTGCCAGCACCCCACCGGCGGGAGGGAACGGGGAGCTGTTTTTT.

The CDR3 DNA reads TGTGCCAGAGTGGTATCTGGAGGCTACACCTTC. It encodes CARVVSGGYTF. The chain couples TRBV6-5 to TRBJ1-2; no clear D gene. Germline lookup yields CDR1 MNHEY and CDR2 SVGAGI. Trimming pared 9 bases from V and 8 bases from J, leaving 13 bases between. CDR3 length: 11 amino acids.

This clone was observed once. The V gene is TRBV27, the J gene TRBJ2-6; D not certain. The CDR3 loop spans 16 amino acids. The germline V and J ends were trimmed by 0 bases and 4 bases, with 10 bases remaining between them. Germline V lookup: CDR1 MNHEY, CDR2 SMNVEV (reference sequence). The CDR3 DNA is TGTGCCAGCAGTTTATCGAAAATACCCGGGGCCAACGTCCTGACTTTC. Translation gives CASSLSKIPGANVLTF.

The rearrangement joins TRBV11-2 to TRBJ2-7; 9 nucleotides align to TRBD2. Trimming cost V 4 bases and J 0 bases; bases outside gene matches: 1. The CDR3 contains 14 residues. The germline V gene has CDR1 SGHAT and CDR2 FQNNGV. The CDR3 sequence: CASSYSGSSYEQYF. The CDR3 bases are TGTGCCAGCAGCTATAGCGGGAGCTCCTACGAGCAGTACTTC. The variable domain in full, with the rest retrieved from reference TRBV11-2 and TRBJ2-7, is EAGVAQSPRYKIIEKRQSVAFWCNPISGHATLYWYQQILGQGPKLLIQFQNNGVVDDSQLPKDRFSAERLKGVDSTLKIQPAKLEDSAVYLCASSYSGSSYEQYFGPGTRLTVT.

CDR3 protein: CASSIGVVTEAFF. The CDR3 DNA is TGTGCCAGTAGTATCGGGGTGGTCACTGAAGCTTTCTTT. J is TRBJ1-1 and V is TRBV19; D is uncertain. V was cut by 3 bases and J by 4 bases, with 9 bases left in between. The germline CDR1 and CDR2 sequences are LNHDA and SQIVND (reference sequence). The CDR3 is made up of 13 amino acids. Based on the CDR3 plus reference TRBV19 and TRBJ1-1, the full variable domain is DGGITQSPKYLFRKEGQNVTLSCEQNLNHDAMYWYRQDPGQGLRLIYYSQIVNDFQKGDIAEGYSVSREKKESFPLTVTSAQKNPTAFYLCASSIGVVTEAFFGQGTRLTVV.

The chain combines TRBV19 with TRBJ2-7; the D is unclear. This CDR3 has 14 residues. Between the trimmed V and J ends, which lost 3 bases and 3 bases, there was a span of 12 bases. Germline loops: CDR1 LNHDA, CDR2 SQIVND (reference sequence). The CDR3 coding sequence is TGTGCCAGTAGTATCCGGACGGAATTCTACGAGCAGTACTTC. This sequence encodes CASSIRTEFYEQYF.

This chain links TRBV7-8 with TRBJ2-1; no reliable D call. The germline V gene encodes CDR1 SGHVS and CDR2 FQNEAQ. The CDR3 contains 16 residues. V shed 0 bases and J shed 2 bases, with 11 bases lying between them. The CDR3 DNA follows: TGTGCCAGCAGCTTAGCAGAGGAAGGACCCTACAATGAGCAGTTCTTC. Its translation is CASSLAEEGPYNEQFF.

The J gene is TRBJ2-7, the V gene TRBV15, with D tentatively TRBD2 (5 bases). Germline V gives CDR1 LNHNV, CDR2 YYDKDF (reference sequence). The germline V and J ends were trimmed by 3 bases and 6 bases, with 15 bases remaining between them. The CDR3 has 14 residues. CDR3: CATSSRRPTGEQYF. The CDR3 DNA is TGTGCCACCAGCAGCAGGAGGCCGACGGGCGAGCAGTACTTC. The whole variable domain, filled in from reference TRBV15 and TRBJ2-7, reads DAMVIQNPRYQVTQFGKPVTLSCSQTLNHNVMYWYQQKSSQAPKLLFHYYDKDFNNEADTPDNFQSRRPNTSFCFLDIRSPGLGDTAMYLCATSSRRPTGEQYFGPGTRLTVT.

V and J are TRBV5-8 and TRBJ2-1; no reliable D call. Trimming took 2 bases from V and 6 from J, leaving 12 bases between them. The CDR3 contains 14 residues. The V gene's germline CDR1 is SGHTS and CDR2 YDEGEE. CDR3 protein: CASSLAPPGNEQFF. CDR3 sequence (DNA): TGTGCCAGCAGCTTAGCCCCTCCGGGCAATGAGCAGTTCTTC.

The rearrangement joins TRBV6-5 to TRBJ2-7, with 8 bases matching TRBD1. The CDR3 extends over 15 amino acids. The germline V gene has CDR1 MNHEY and CDR2 SVGAGI. V was pared by 4 bases and J by 2 bases, with 7 bases of the junction left unmatched. CDR3 loop: CASSWDRTPTYEQYF. For the CDR3, the DNA is TGTGCCAGCAGTTGGGACAGGACGCCTACCTACGAGCAGTACTTC.

This clone appeared a single time. This sequence joins TRBV9 and TRBJ2-7; D gene ambiguous. V was shortened by 4 bases and J by 3 bases, with 14 bases between the two germline ends. Germline CDR1 SGDLS, CDR2 YYNGEE. There are 14 residues in the CDR3. The CDR3 region has the DNA TGTGCCAGCAGCTCCGGCCTACTCGGCTACGAGCAGTACTTC. Amino acids: CASSSGLLGYEQYF.

The chain joins TRBV28 to TRBJ2-7; a weak D match, TRBD1 (7 bases). The CDR3 is 12 residues long. The germline V gene has CDR1 MDHEN and CDR2 SYDVKM. V lost 6 bases to trimming and J lost 5 bases, with 11 bases between them. The CDR3 DNA reads as TGTGCCAGCAGCCAGGGGGGCCACGAGCAGTACTTC. Its translation is CASSQGGHEQYF.

The chain carries TRBV27 and TRBJ2-1, with D perhaps matching TRBD1 (5 bases). Germline V gives CDR1 MNHEY, CDR2 SMNVEV (reference sequence). The CDR3 is 15 residues long. Trimming took 5 bases from V and 2 from J, leaving 13 bases between them. The CDR3 DNA follows: TGTGCCAGCAGTGTTCAGGGTGGGCCCTACAATGAGCAGTTCTTC. This gives the protein CASSVQGGPYNEQFF.

Concerning this clone itself: The sample carries other DNA sequences with the same CDR3. V gene TRBV27 combines with J gene TRBJ2-7; 11 bases fit TRBD1. CDR1 and CDR2 from the germline V gene are MNHEY and SMNVEV (reference sequence). V was pared by 2 bases and J by 3 bases, with 3 bases of the junction left unmatched. This CDR3 comprises 15 residues. The CDR3 is CASSLGGTGGYEQYF. The CDR3 DNA reads as TGTGCCAGCAGTTTAGGCGGGACAGGGGGCTACGAGCAGTACTTC.

This clone is a singleton in its sample. This chain connects TRBV27 to TRBJ2-5, with 8 bases aligning to TRBD2. V was pared by 8 bases and J by 1 base, with 3 bases of the junction left unmatched. Germline lookup yields CDR1 MNHEY and CDR2 SMNVEV (reference sequence). CDR3 length equals 13 residues. CDR3 in amino acids: CASGTRSQETQYF. The CDR3 region has the DNA TGTGCCAGCGGGACTAGATCCCAAGAGACCCAGTACTTC.

This clone occurred once. V is TRBV29-1 and J is TRBJ2-1, with TRBD2 matching 8 bases. The CDR3 sequence is 15 residues long. The junction had 11 bases not matched to a gene; V was cut back by 4 bases and J by 6 bases. Germline-derived CDR1 and CDR2 are SQVTM and ANQGSEA. CDR3 in DNA: TGCAGCGTTGTTCAAAATGGCGGGAGGCCCAATGAGCAGTTCTTC. Protein: CSVVQNGGRPNEQFF.

The chain is built from TRBV4-1 and TRBJ2-3; 11 positions match TRBD2. The CDR3 is 20 residues long. The V and J ends lost 0 bases and 0 bases, in that order; junction bases with no gene match: 11. Germline V gene sequence: CDR1 MGHRA, CDR2 YSYEKL. Here the CDR3 DNA reads TGCGCCAGCAGCCAAGAAAATTTCGGGACTAGCGGAACTAGCACAGATACGCAGTATTTT. Amino acid sequence: CASSQENFGTSGTSTDTQYF.